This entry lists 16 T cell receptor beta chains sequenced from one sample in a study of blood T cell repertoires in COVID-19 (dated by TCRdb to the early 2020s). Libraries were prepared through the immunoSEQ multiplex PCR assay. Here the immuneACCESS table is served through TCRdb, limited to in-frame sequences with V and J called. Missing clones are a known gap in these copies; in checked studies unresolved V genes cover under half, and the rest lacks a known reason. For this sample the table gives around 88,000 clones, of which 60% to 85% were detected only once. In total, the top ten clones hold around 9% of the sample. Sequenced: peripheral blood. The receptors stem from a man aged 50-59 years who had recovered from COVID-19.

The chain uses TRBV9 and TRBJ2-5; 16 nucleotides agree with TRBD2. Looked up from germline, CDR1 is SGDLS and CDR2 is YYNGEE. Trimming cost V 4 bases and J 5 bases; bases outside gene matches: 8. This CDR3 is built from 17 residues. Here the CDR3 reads CASSWGLAGGSGETQYF. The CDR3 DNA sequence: TGTGCCAGCAGCTGGGGACTAGCGGGAGGGTCCGGGGAGACCCAGTACTTC.

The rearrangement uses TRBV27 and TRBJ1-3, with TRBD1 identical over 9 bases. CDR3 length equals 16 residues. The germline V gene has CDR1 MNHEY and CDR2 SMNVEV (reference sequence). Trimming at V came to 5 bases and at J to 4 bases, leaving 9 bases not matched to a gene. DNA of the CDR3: TGTGCCAGCAGTCCGCGCACAGGGGGCGGCGGAAACACCATATATTTT. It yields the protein CASSPRTGGGGNTIYF.

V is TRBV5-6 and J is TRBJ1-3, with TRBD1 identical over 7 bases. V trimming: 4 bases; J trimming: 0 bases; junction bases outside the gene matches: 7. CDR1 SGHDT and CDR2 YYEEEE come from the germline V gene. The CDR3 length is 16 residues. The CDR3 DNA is TGTGCCAGCAGCGACGGGACAGACTTCTCTGGAAACACCATATATTTT. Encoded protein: CASSDGTDFSGNTIYF.

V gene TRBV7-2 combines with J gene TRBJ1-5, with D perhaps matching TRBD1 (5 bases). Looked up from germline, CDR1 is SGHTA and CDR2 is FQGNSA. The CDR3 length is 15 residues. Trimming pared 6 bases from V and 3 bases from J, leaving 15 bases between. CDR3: CASSPWGGSNQPQHF. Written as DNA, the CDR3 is TGTGCCAGCAGTCCGTGGGGGGGGTCCAATCAGCCCCAGCATTTT.

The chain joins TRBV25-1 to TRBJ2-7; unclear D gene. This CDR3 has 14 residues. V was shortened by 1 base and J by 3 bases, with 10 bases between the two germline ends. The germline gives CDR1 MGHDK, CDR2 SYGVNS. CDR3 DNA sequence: TGTGCCAGCAGTGAATCCTCCCTAGACTACGAGCAGTACTTC. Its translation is CASSESSLDYEQYF.

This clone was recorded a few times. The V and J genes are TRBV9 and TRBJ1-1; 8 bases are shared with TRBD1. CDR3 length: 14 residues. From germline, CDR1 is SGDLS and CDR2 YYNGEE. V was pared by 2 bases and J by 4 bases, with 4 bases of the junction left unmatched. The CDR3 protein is CASSVTGGGTEAFF. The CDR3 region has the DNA TGTGCCAGCAGCGTCACAGGGGGGGGCACTGAAGCTTTCTTT.

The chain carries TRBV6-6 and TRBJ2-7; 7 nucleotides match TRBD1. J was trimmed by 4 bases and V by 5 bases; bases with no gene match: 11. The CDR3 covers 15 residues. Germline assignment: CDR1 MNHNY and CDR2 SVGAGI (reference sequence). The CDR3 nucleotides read TGTGCCAGCAGTGGGCCCGGACAGGAAAAATACGAGCAGTACTTC. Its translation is CASSGPGQEKYEQYF.

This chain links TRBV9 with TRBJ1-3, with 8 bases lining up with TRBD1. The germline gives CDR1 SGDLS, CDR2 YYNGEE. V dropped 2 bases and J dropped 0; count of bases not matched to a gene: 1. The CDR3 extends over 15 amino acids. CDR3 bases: TGTGCCAGCAGCGTCACAGGGGGCTCTGGAAACACCATATATTTT. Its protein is CASSVTGGSGNTIYF. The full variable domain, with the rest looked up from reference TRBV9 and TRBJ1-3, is DSGVTQTPKHLITATGQRVTLRCSPRSGDLSVYWYQQSLDQGLQFLIQYYNGEERAKGNILERFSAQQFPDLHSELNLSSLELGDSALYFCASSVTGGSGNTIYFGEGSWLTVV.

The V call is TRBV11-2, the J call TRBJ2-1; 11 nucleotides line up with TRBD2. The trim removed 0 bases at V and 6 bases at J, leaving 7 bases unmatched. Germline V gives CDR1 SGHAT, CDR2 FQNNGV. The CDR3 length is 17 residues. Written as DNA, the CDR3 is TGTGCCAGCAGCTTAGATAAGTACACTAGCGGGGGCAATGAGCAGTTCTTC. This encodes CASSLDKYTSGGNEQFF.

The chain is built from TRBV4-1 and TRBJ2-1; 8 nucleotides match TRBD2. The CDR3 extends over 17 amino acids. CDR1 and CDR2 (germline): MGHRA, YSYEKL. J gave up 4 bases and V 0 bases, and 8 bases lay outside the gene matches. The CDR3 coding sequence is TGCGCCAGCAGCCAAGATCCCCCGGGGGGGTTATACAATGAGCAGTTCTTC. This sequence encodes CASSQDPPGGLYNEQFF.

The CDR3 DNA sequence: TGTGCCAGCAGCTTGATAGCAAGACTCAACTATGGCTACACCTTC. It codes for CASSLIARLNYGYTF. The V gene is TRBV5-4, the J gene TRBJ1-2; D call uncertain. Trimming removed 1 base at V and 2 bases at J, with 12 bases between. The CDR3 sequence is 15 residues long. Germline lookup yields CDR1 SGHNT and CDR2 YYREEE (reference sequence). Full variable domain (missing parts from reference TRBV5-4 and TRBJ1-2): ETGVTQSPTHLIKTRGQQVTLRCSSQSGHNTVSWYQQALGQGPQFIFQYYREEENGRGNFPPRFSGLQFPNYSSELNVNALELDDSALYLCASSLIARLNYGYTFGSGTRLTVV.

In DNA form, the CDR3 reads TGTGCCAGCTCACCAACGACAGGGCGGGGTCAGCCCCAGCATTTT. Protein sequence: CASSPTTGRGQPQHF. The chain links TRBV18 to TRBJ1-5; TRBD1 aligns across 7 bases. The CDR3 spans 15 residues. The trim removed 2 bases at V and 6 bases at J, leaving 7 bases unmatched. Germline CDR1 KGHSH, CDR2 LQKENI. The entire variable domain, with the rest obtained from reference TRBV18 and TRBJ1-5, is as follows: NAGVMQNPRHLVRRRGQEARLRCSPMKGHSHVYWYRQLPEEGLKFMVYLQKENIIDESGMPKERFSAEFPKEGPSILRIQQVVRGDSAAYFCASSPTTGRGQPQHFGDGTRLSIL.

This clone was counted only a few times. CDR3 nucleotide sequence: TGTGCCAGTAGTATAGATGGGACTAGCGGGAACGAGCAGTACTTC. Translated: CASSIDGTSGNEQYF. The chain joins TRBV19 to TRBJ2-7; the match to TRBD2 covers 13 bases. CDR3 length equals 15 residues. The germline V gene has CDR1 LNHDA and CDR2 SQIVND (reference sequence). The V segment lost 0 bases and the J segment 5 bases; nucleotides outside the gene matches: 1.

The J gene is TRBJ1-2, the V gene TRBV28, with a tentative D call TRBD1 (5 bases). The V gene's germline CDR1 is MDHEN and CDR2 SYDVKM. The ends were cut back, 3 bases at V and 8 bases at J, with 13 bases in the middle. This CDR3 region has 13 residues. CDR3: CASSFGGERGYTF. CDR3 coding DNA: TGTGCCAGCAGTTTCGGGGGGGAAAGGGGCTACACCTTC.

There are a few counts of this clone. CDR3 loop: CASSLVIAGAFDEQFF. For the CDR3, the DNA is TGTGCCAGCAGCTTAGTTATAGCGGGAGCGTTCGATGAGCAGTTCTTC. The chain is built from TRBV7-9 and TRBJ2-1; 9 nucleotides agree with TRBD2. The CDR3 is 16 residues long. Germline CDR1 reads SEHNR; CDR2 reads FQNEAQ (reference sequence). Trimming took 1 base from V and 8 from J; bases not matched to a gene: 9.

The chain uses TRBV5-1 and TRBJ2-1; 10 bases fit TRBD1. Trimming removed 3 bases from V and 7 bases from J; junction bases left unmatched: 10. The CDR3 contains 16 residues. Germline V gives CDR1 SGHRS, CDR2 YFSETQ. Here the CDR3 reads CASSSLAGQGKNEQFF. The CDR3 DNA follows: TGCGCCAGCAGCTCCCTGGCGGGACAGGGGAAGAATGAGCAGTTCTTC.